The 22 T cell receptor beta chains below come from one sample, sequenced in a study of beta chain features in type 1 diabetes. The authors reverse transcribed all of the isolated RNA, so sequencing captured expressed TCRB transcripts. The protocol was immunoSEQ multiplex PCR, while the TCRdb copy is restricted to in-frame clones and leaves out a portion. Of 450,000 to 550,000 clones listed, approximately 30% are singletons. The sample was naive CD4+ T cells from blood. Receptors originate from a man aged 18 to 30 in good health.

This chain links TRBV6-5 with TRBJ1-2; possible D gene TRBD1, 6 bases. CDR1 is MNHEY, CDR2 SVGAGI, per germline. The CDR3 length is 14 residues. With 6 bases removed from V and 2 bases from J, the gap between germline ends came to 13 bases. The CDR3 loop reads CASSSDRTNYGYTF. The CDR3 bases are TGTGCCAGCAGCTCTGACAGGACCAACTATGGCTACACCTTC.

This clone was picked up a small number of times. In DNA form, the CDR3 reads TGTGCCAGTACTCGCGTAGCGGGAGATGAGCAGTTCTTC. It translates to CASTRVAGDEQFF. The J gene is TRBJ2-1, the V gene TRBV19; 9 nucleotides line up with TRBD2. The CDR3 sequence is 13 residues long. V shed 7 bases and J 8 bases; nucleotides not matched to a gene: 6. The germline gives CDR1 LNHDA, CDR2 SQIVND (reference sequence).

Written as DNA, the CDR3 is TGTGCCATCAGTGAGAACAGGGGAGGAGGCTACACCTTC. Translated, it gives CAISENRGGGYTF. J is TRBJ1-2 and V is TRBV10-3; 7 bases are a match to TRBD1. V shed 2 bases and J 8 bases; nucleotides not matched to a gene: 5. The CDR3 is 13 residues long. Per germline, CDR1 ENHRY and CDR2 SYGVKD.

This clone appeared a few times. Other DNA sequences within the sample encode an identical CDR3. V is TRBV30 and J is TRBJ1-5; a possible D gene is TRBD1 (6 bases). Trimming took off 2 bases at V and 2 bases at J, with 7 bases between the two ends. The germline CDR1 and CDR2 sequences are GTSNPN and SVGIG (reference sequence). The CDR3 loop spans 13 amino acids. This CDR3 is CAWSPGGNQPQHF. In DNA form, the CDR3 reads TGTGCCTGGAGTCCAGGGGGCAATCAGCCCCAGCATTTT.

The V gene is TRBV7-2, the J gene TRBJ1-4; tentatively, D is TRBD1 (5 bases). The germline CDR1 and CDR2 sequences are SGHTA and FQGNSA. Deletions cut 0 bases from V and 7 bases from J, with 15 bases between. The length of the CDR3 is 16 residues. CDR3 protein: CASSLAYQGRGEKLFF. The CDR3 DNA reads as TGTGCCAGCAGCTTAGCGTACCAGGGTCGAGGTGAAAAACTGTTTTTT. Full variable domain (outside the CDR3, taken from reference TRBV7-2 and TRBJ1-4): GAGVSQSPSNKVTEKGKDVELRCDPISGHTALYWYRQSLGQGLEFLIYFQGNSAPDKSGLPSDRFSAERTGGSVSTLTIQRTQQEDSAVYLCASSLAYQGRGEKLFFGSGTQLSVL.

This clone was picked up a small number of times. The CDR3 loop is CAWSVLGTAPYEQYF. The CDR3, as DNA: TGTGCCTGGAGTGTACTCGGGACAGCACCCTACGAGCAGTACTTC. The chain recombines TRBV30 with TRBJ2-7; 7 bases match TRBD1. The V segment lost 0 bases and the J segment 2 bases; nucleotides outside the gene matches: 7. This CDR3 has 15 residues. Germline CDR1 is GTSNPN and CDR2 is SVGIG (reference sequence). The entire variable domain, with the rest obtained from reference TRBV30 and TRBJ2-7, is as follows: SQTIHQWPATLVQPVGSPLSLECTVEGTSNPNLYWYRQAAGRGLQLLFYSVGIGQISSEVPQNLSASRPQDRQFILSSKKLLLSDSGFYLCAWSVLGTAPYEQYFGPGTRLTVT.

The chain carries TRBV29-1 and TRBJ2-1; a possible D gene is TRBD2 (6 bases). Germline lookup yields CDR1 SQVTM and CDR2 ANQGSEA. The CDR3 is 15 amino acids. Trimming cost V 5 bases and J 7 bases, with 21 bases left between them. This CDR3 is CSVRRGTGVLNEQFF. Written as DNA, the CDR3 is TGCAGCGTTCGCCGTGGGACTGGGGTATTGAATGAGCAGTTCTTC.

The chain combines TRBV4-2 with TRBJ2-7; 13 bases map to TRBD2. V shed 0 bases, J shed 6 bases, and the junction held 5 bases outside the gene matches. Germline lookup yields CDR1 LGHNA and CDR2 YNFKEQ. This CDR3 region has 16 residues. CDR3 sequence (DNA): TGTGCCAGCAGCCAAGAAAGAGGACTAGCGGGAGCCGAGCAGTACTTC. Translated, it gives CASSQERGLAGAEQYF.

As to this clone: This CDR3 is also generated by other DNA sequences in the sample. The chain couples TRBV9 to TRBJ2-6; D is ambiguous. The germline V gene has CDR1 SGDLS and CDR2 YYNGEE. Trimming removed 0 bases from V and 0 bases from J, with 4 bases in between. This CDR3 is 15 amino acids long. This CDR3 reads CASSVVSSGANVLTF. Here the CDR3 DNA reads TGTGCCAGCAGCGTAGTCAGCTCTGGGGCCAACGTCCTGACTTTC.

The sample holds a few counts of this clone. The J gene is TRBJ2-3, the V gene TRBV7-2, with D possibly matching TRBD1 (6 bases). V was shortened by 5 bases and J by 6 bases, with 12 bases between the two germline ends. Looked up from germline, CDR1 is SGHTA and CDR2 is FQGNSA. This CDR3 has 13 residues. Written as DNA, the CDR3 is TGTGCCAGCAGCGCCTGGACAGAGGATACGCAGTATTTT. Protein product: CASSAWTEDTQYF.

The rearrangement uses TRBV7-8 and TRBJ2-1; 10 bases are a match to TRBD2. Germline values: CDR1 SGHVS, CDR2 FQNEAQ. The CDR3 is made up of 17 amino acids. V lost 3 bases and J lost 3; bases outside the gene matches: 8. The CDR3 spells CASSFRTSGTFYNEQFF. The DNA of the CDR3 is TGTGCCAGCAGCTTCCGAACTAGCGGGACTTTCTACAATGAGCAGTTCTTC.

This clone was observed a few times. The chain links TRBV9 to TRBJ2-1; 13 nucleotides align to TRBD2. The V gene end was trimmed by 4 bases and the J gene end by 10 bases; junction bases not matched to a gene: 8. Germline loops: CDR1 SGDLS, CDR2 YYNGEE. This CDR3 spans 15 amino acids. The chain's CDR3 is CASSLQPGLAGEQFF. Written as DNA, the CDR3 is TGTGCCAGCAGCCTCCAACCGGGACTAGCGGGAGAGCAGTTCTTC.

This clone came up a few times. The sample contains more than one DNA sequence encoding this CDR3. The chain uses TRBV20-1 and TRBJ2-7; TRBD2 aligns across 7 bases. The CDR3 sequence is 11 residues long. In germline, CDR1 is DFQATT, CDR2 SNEGSKA (reference sequence). J lost 6 bases, V lost 4 bases, and 3 bases had no gene match. CDR3 protein: CSATSGSEQYF. The CDR3 nucleotides read TGCAGTGCTACTAGCGGTAGCGAGCAGTACTTC.

The gene calls are TRBV30 and TRBJ1-5, with 7 nucleotides matching TRBD1. CDR1 GTSNPN and CDR2 SVGIG come from the germline V gene (reference sequence). The CDR3 totals 15 residues. The trim removed 1 base at V and 6 bases at J, leaving 9 bases unmatched. The CDR3, as DNA: TGTGCCTGGAGTGCCTTCACAGGGGAAGGTCAGCCCCAGCATTTT. This codes for CAWSAFTGEGQPQHF.

This clone was seen more than once but under ten times. This chain joins TRBV18 and TRBJ2-3, with TRBD2 matching over 8 bases. The trim removed 3 bases at V and 2 bases at J, leaving 7 bases unmatched. This CDR3 is 16 amino acids long. From germline, CDR1 is KGHSH and CDR2 LQKENI. The CDR3 sequence: CASSPAAGEATDTQYF. As DNA, the CDR3 is TGTGCCAGCTCACCGGCAGCGGGGGAGGCCACAGATACGCAGTATTTT.

The chain joins TRBV2 to TRBJ2-1; 7 bases are shared with TRBD2. This CDR3 region has 15 residues. Germline loops: CDR1 SNHLY, CDR2 FYNNEI. V dropped 5 bases and J dropped 4; count of bases not matched to a gene: 8. CDR3 protein: CASSNERELYNEQFF. DNA for the CDR3: TGTGCCAGCAGTAATGAGCGGGAACTATACAATGAGCAGTTCTTC.

The chain uses TRBV29-1 and TRBJ1-1; D might be TRBD1 (5 bases). The CDR3 totals 11 residues. The germline V gene encodes CDR1 SQVTM and CDR2 ANQGSEA. V was clipped by 7 bases and J by 10 bases, with 16 bases between them. Here the CDR3 reads CSAHSGRGAFF. Written as DNA, the CDR3 is TGCAGCGCTCACTCGGGGAGGGGAGCTTTCTTT.

The CDR3, as DNA: TGCAGCGTTAGTCGATCGGTCAACTACAATGAGCAGTTCTTC. Amino acids: CSVSRSVNYNEQFF. V and J are TRBV29-1 and TRBJ2-1, with D unclear. Germline V lookup: CDR1 SQVTM, CDR2 ANQGSEA. V lost 5 bases, J lost 3 bases, and 14 bases lay in between. The CDR3 extends over 14 amino acids.

This clone was found a few times. The chain's CDR3 is CATREGLHTSTDTQYF. The CDR3 DNA follows: TGTGCCACCAGAGAGGGACTTCATACTAGCACAGATACGCAGTATTTT. This sequence joins TRBV15 and TRBJ2-3, with D tentatively TRBD2 (6 bases). CDR3 length: 16 amino acids. V was shortened by 6 bases and J by 0 bases, with 16 bases between the two germline ends. Germline CDR1 and CDR2: LNHNV and YYDKDF (reference sequence).

The sample holds a few counts of this clone. V gene TRBV9 combines with J gene TRBJ2-1, with 13 nucleotides matching TRBD2. The CDR3 runs 15 residues. V trimming: 2 bases; J trimming: 9 bases; junction bases outside the gene matches: 5. Germline V CDR1 and CDR2: SGDLS, YYNGEE. CDR3 coding DNA: TGTGCCAGCAGCGTTCTAACTAGCGGGAGGGGTGAGCAGTTCTTC. Amino acid sequence: CASSVLTSGRGEQFF.

V and J are TRBV11-2 and TRBJ2-2, with D uncertain. The V gene lost 4 bases and the J gene lost 0 bases, with 12 bases spanning the gap. From germline, CDR1 is SGHAT and CDR2 FQNNGV. The length of the CDR3 is 16 residues. Here the CDR3 reads CASSSIRGPNTGELFF. As DNA, the CDR3 is TGTGCCAGCAGCTCGATCCGAGGCCCGAACACCGGGGAGCTGTTTTTT.

This chain joins TRBV2 and TRBJ2-3; D may be TRBD1 (5 bases). CDR3 length: 13 amino acids. Trimming removed 3 bases at V and 5 bases at J, with 9 bases between. From germline, CDR1 is SNHLY and CDR2 FYNNEI. The CDR3 DNA follows: TGTGCCAGCAGTGACCAGGGCCTAGATACGCAGTATTTT. It is translated as CASSDQGLDTQYF.